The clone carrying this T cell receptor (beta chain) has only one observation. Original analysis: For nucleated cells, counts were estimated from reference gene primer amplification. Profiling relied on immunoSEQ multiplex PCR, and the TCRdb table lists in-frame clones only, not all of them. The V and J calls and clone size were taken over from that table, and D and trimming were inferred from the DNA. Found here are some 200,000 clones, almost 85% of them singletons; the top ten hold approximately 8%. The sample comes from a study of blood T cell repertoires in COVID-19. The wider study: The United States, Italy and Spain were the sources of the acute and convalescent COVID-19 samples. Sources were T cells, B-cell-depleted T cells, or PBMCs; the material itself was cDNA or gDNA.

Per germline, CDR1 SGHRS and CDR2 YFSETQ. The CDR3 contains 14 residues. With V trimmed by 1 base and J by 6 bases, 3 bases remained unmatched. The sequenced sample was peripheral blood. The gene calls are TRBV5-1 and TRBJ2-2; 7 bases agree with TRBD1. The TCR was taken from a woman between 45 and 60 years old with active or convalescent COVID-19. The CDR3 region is CASSLTTGPGELFF. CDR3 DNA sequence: TGCGCCAGCAGCTTGACGACAGGGCCCGGGGAGCTGTTTTTT.